These 14 T cell receptor beta chains were sequenced from one sample in a study of PD-L1 blockade in urothelial cancer (dated by TCRdb to about 2017). The receptor library was made with the immunoSEQ multiplex PCR assay. The clones in this table, taken by TCRdb from immuneACCESS, are in-frame only. Not every clone is retained; where verified, under half of the shortfall comes from an unresolved V gene, and the cause of the rest is unknown. The sample yields approximately 71,000 clones; 65% to 85% were counted once. Around a tenth of the sample is taken by the ten largest. What this sample's time point label stands for: pretreatment peripheral blood. Material: PBMCs, obtained around atezolizumab (anti-PD-L1) treatment. These receptor sequences come from a woman in her sixties or seventies with urothelial cancer.

The rearrangement links TRBV6-5 to TRBJ2-7, with 12 bases aligning to TRBD1. The CDR3 totals 14 residues. Trimming cost V 5 bases and J 6 bases; bases outside gene matches: 5. Per germline, CDR1 MNHEY and CDR2 SVGAGI. The CDR3 loop reads CASSGTGGQGEQYF. In DNA form, the CDR3 reads TGTGCCAGCAGTGGGACAGGGGGCCAAGGCGAGCAGTACTTC.

The V gene is TRBV18, the J gene TRBJ2-7; 9 nucleotides match TRBD1. The CDR3 runs 16 residues. Germline V gives CDR1 KGHSH, CDR2 LQKENI. With 3 bases clipped from V and 2 bases from J, the junction kept 8 bases outside the gene matches. The CDR3 DNA reads as TGTGCCAGCTCACCCATGGACAGGGGAGAAACCTACGAGCAGTACTTC. Amino acids: CASSPMDRGETYEQYF.

The V and J genes are TRBV29-1 and TRBJ1-2, with 8 bases identical to TRBD1. This CDR3 is built from 17 residues. Looked up from germline, CDR1 is SQVTM and CDR2 is ANQGSEA. The J segment lost 2 bases and the V segment lost 0 bases, leaving 11 bases of the junction unmatched. DNA of the CDR3: TGCAGCGTTGAAGATCCCGAGACAGGGGAGGGGAACTATGGCTACACCTTC. It encodes CSVEDPETGEGNYGYTF.

Here the CDR3 reads CASSIITGGLSYGYTF. The CDR3 nucleotides read TGTGCCAGTAGTATCATTACAGGCGGATTATCCTATGGCTACACCTTC. V is TRBV19 and J is TRBJ1-2, with D possibly being TRBD1 (5 bases). Trimming removed 3 bases at V and 4 bases at J, with 18 bases between. In germline, CDR1 is LNHDA, CDR2 SQIVND (reference sequence). This CDR3 spans 16 amino acids.

The chain joins TRBV14 to TRBJ1-2, with a tentative D call TRBD1 (5 bases). The CDR3 consists of 16 residues. Per the germline V gene, CDR1 is SGHDN and CDR2 is FVKESK. V shed 4 bases and J shed 4 bases, with 19 bases lying between them. Here the CDR3 reads CASSLRREGGSYGYTF. Written as DNA, the CDR3 is TGTGCCAGCAGCCTGCGCAGGGAGGGAGGGAGCTATGGCTACACCTTC.

The rearrangement links TRBV19 to TRBJ1-1, with a possible D match to TRBD1 (6 bases). Germline CDR1 LNHDA, CDR2 SQIVND (reference sequence). The CDR3 has 14 amino acids. Trimming pared 1 base from V and 3 bases from J, leaving 9 bases between. Written as DNA, the CDR3 is TGTGCCAGTAGTATAGTTGGGGGCCACACTGAAGCTTTCTTT. It is translated as CASSIVGGHTEAFF.

The chain couples TRBV6-6 to TRBJ2-2; TRBD2 matches at 8 bases. Unmatched junction bases numbered 3, after V lost 0 bases and J lost 3 bases. CDR1 MNHNY and CDR2 SVGAGI come from the germline V gene (reference sequence). The CDR3 spans 16 residues. CDR3 protein: CASSYSRRGDTGELFF. In nucleotides, the CDR3 is TGTGCCAGCAGTTACTCGAGGCGGGGGGACACCGGGGAGCTGTTTTTT.

The J gene is TRBJ2-7, the V gene TRBV11-3, with TRBD1 matching 8 bases. The CDR3 is made up of 14 amino acids. The junction had 6 bases not matched to a gene; V was cut back by 2 bases and J by 6 bases. Germline V gives CDR1 SGHNT, CDR2 YENEEA. CDR3 DNA sequence: TGTGCCAGCAGCTTAAGAACAGGGGGAGGCGAGCAGTACTTC. It is translated as CASSLRTGGGEQYF.

This chain links TRBV15 with TRBJ2-2, with D tentatively TRBD2 (5 bases). Looked up from germline, CDR1 is LNHNV and CDR2 is YYDKDF (reference sequence). CDR3 length equals 16 residues. Trimming took off 0 bases at V and 4 bases at J, with 12 bases between the two ends. The CDR3 sequence is CATSRDRDIGTGELFF. CDR3 nucleotide sequence: TGTGCCACCAGCAGAGACCGGGATATAGGCACCGGGGAGCTGTTTTTT.

The V gene is TRBV5-1, the J gene TRBJ2-7; 16 nucleotides agree with TRBD2. From germline, CDR1 is SGHRS and CDR2 YFSETQ. The V gene end was trimmed by 0 bases and the J gene end by 6 bases; junction bases not matched to a gene: 6. This CDR3 has 17 amino acids. This CDR3 reads CASSLAGTSGRVFEQYF. CDR3 sequence (DNA): TGCGCCAGCAGCTTGGCCGGGACTAGCGGGAGGGTTTTCGAGCAGTACTTC.

The V and J genes are TRBV10-3 and TRBJ2-5; 8 bases fit TRBD1. The better agreement between TRBJ2-7 and the DNA end casts doubt on the J call. CDR1 and CDR2 from the germline V gene are ENHRY and SYGVKD. The CDR3 length is 15 residues. The CDR3 DNA reads as TGTGCCATCAGCCCCAGGACAGGGAACTCCTACGAGCAGTACTTC. It is translated as CAISPRTGNSYEQYF.

The chain has TRBV5-1 and TRBJ2-5; 8 nucleotides match TRBD2. The V gene's germline CDR1 is SGHRS and CDR2 YFSETQ. The CDR3 contains 13 residues. The junction had 8 bases not matched to a gene; V was cut back by 4 bases and J by 9 bases. The CDR3 DNA reads TGCGCCAGCAGCCGCGGGGGGTCCGGGGCCCAGTACTTC. It translates to CASSRGGSGAQYF.

The genes are TRBV19 and TRBJ2-7; the D gene is possibly TRBD2 (5 bases). Per the germline V gene, CDR1 is LNHDA and CDR2 is SQIVND (reference sequence). The CDR3 is 12 residues long. V was shortened by 6 bases and J by 0 bases, with 6 bases between the two germline ends. The CDR3 coding sequence is TGTGCCAGTAGCGGGGACTCCTACGAGCAGTACTTC. Translated: CASSGDSYEQYF. The full variable domain, rest sourced from reference TRBV19 and TRBJ2-7, is DGGITQSPKYLFRKEGQNVTLSCEQNLNHDAMYWYRQDPGQGLRLIYYSQIVNDFQKGDIAEGYSVSREKKESFPLTVTSAQKNPTAFYLCASSGDSYEQYFGPGTRLTVT.

The chain has TRBV27 and TRBJ2-1; tentatively, D is TRBD1 (6 bases). In germline, CDR1 is MNHEY, CDR2 SMNVEV (reference sequence). Trimming took 6 bases from V and 4 from J, leaving 25 bases between them. The CDR3 consists of 18 residues. DNA of the CDR3: TGTGCCAGCAGCCTAGGGCCCTACCCAGGGACACCGTACAATGAGCAGTTCTTC. Translation: CASSLGPYPGTPYNEQFF.